Given below is one T cell receptor beta chain in context. This entry is derived from a study of blood T cell repertoires in COVID-19. Turning to the study itself: Samples taken during acute and convalescent COVID-19 were collected in the United States, Italy and Spain. The analysed material was cDNA or gDNA that came from T cells, B-cell-depleted T cells, or PBMCs.

The CDR3 covers 16 residues. The germline V and J ends were trimmed by 0 bases and 5 bases, with 16 bases remaining between them. CDR1 is MGHRA and CDR2 is YSYEKL in the germline V gene. In the authors' methods: Counts of nucleated cells, estimated from reference gene primer amplification, were obtained. TCRdb's copy holds only in-frame clones and misses some; the assay was immunoSEQ multiplex PCR. The DNA was the basis for D and trimming; V, J and clone size are from that table. The sample includes 55,000 to 75,000 clones, about 80% of them seen just once. Sequences were obtained from peripheral blood. The chain carries TRBV4-1 and TRBJ2-5, with D tentatively TRBD2 (6 bases). The receptor was derived from a human donor in a cohort sampled during active COVID-19. In DNA form, the CDR3 reads TGCGCCAGCAGCCAAGAGGGGAGCGGGTTTAGTGAGACCCAGTACTTC. Translating gives CASSQEGSGFSETQYF.